Listed below are T cell receptor beta chains from one sample, sequenced in a study of T cell repertoires in aging, cancer and after chemotherapy. TCRdb analysed the multiplex PCR reads with MiXCR anew, one entry per CDR3 protein. The repertoire holds around 13,000 distinct CDR3 sequences, with 21% as singletons. Sequencing was done on a sample of blood. The receptors were gathered from a human donor in good health. CDR3s include the opening cysteine and the closing phenylalanine or tryptophan. D genes are given only for firm matches. Clone size is shown for a subset of rows, as once, few, many or a class of expanded clone.

clone_size	j_call	d_call	v_call	cdr3_nt	cdr3_aa
few	TRBJ2-2	TRBD1	TRBV4-1	TGCGCCAGCAGCCGAACCCGGACAGGAGGGAACACCGGGGAGCTGTTTTTT	CASSRTRTGGNTGELFF
.	TRBJ1-2	.	TRBV2	TGTGCCAGCAGGAAGTTGGACAGCGCTAACTATGGCTACACCTTC	CASRKLDSANYGYTF
few	TRBJ1-1	.	TRBV5-1	TGCGCCAGCACGGCAGGCGGGGGAGGCACTGAAGCTTTCTTT	CASTAGGGGTEAFF
medium-sized	TRBJ1-6	TRBD1	TRBV12-3/TRBV12-4	TGTGCCAGCAGTCCCGGGCAGGGGGGTCATAATTCACCCCTCCACTTT	CASSPGQGGHNSPLHF
few	TRBJ1-1	.	TRBV6-4	TGTGCCAGCAGGGGGCCGGGGGCTGAAGCTTTCTTT	CASRGPGAEAFF
.	TRBJ2-3	TRBD2	TRBV15	TGTGCCACCAGCGTCGGGAGGGAGGGGGGGACAGATACGCAGTATTTT	CATSVGREGGTDTQYF
.	TRBJ1-1	TRBD1	TRBV5-4	TGTGCCAGCAGCTCCCAGGGGGGGTACACTGAAGCTTTCTTT	CASSSQGGYTEAFF
few	TRBJ2-3	.	TRBV12-3/TRBV12-4	TGTGCCAGCAGTTTGCCGGCCGCCACAGATACGCAGTATTTT	CASSLPAATDTQYF
.	TRBJ2-1	TRBD2	TRBV20-1	TGCAGTGCTAGAAGGATGACTAGCGCCTACAATGAGCAGTTCTTC	CSARRMTSAYNEQFF
once	TRBJ2-5	TRBD1	TRBV4-3	TGCGCCAGCAGCCCGGGACAGGGGGCGCGGGAACAAGAGACCCAGTACTTC	CASSPGQGAREQETQYF
few	TRBJ1-5	TRBD1	TRBV20-1	TGCAGTGCTGGGACAGGGGGCAATCAGCCCCAGCATTTT	CSAGTGGNQPQHF
few	TRBJ1-5	.	TRBV20-1	TGCAGTGCTAGTGCAGGGGGCAATCAGCCCCAGCATTTT	CSASAGGNQPQHF
.	TRBJ2-1	TRBD2	TRBV5-6	TGCGCCAGCAGCTCCTTTGGGCTAGCGGGGGGCGGGAATGAGCAGTTCTTC	CASSSFGLAGGGNEQFF
.	TRBJ2-3	TRBD2	TRBV6-1	TGTGCCAGCAACGAAAGGAGGCTAGCGGGGGGGACCGATACGCAGTATTTT	CASNERRLAGGTDTQYF
.	TRBJ2-5	TRBD2	TRBV7-8	TGTGCCAGCAACCTTAGCGGGGAAGAGACCCAGTACTTC	CASNLSGEETQYF
medium-sized	TRBJ1-3	.	TRBV6-5	TGTGCCAGCAGCCGAAACTCTGGAAACACCATATATTTT	CASSRNSGNTIYF
few	TRBJ2-5	.	TRBV18	TGTGCCAGCTCACCTCGGACTCGACAAGAGACCCAGTACTTC	CASSPRTRQETQYF
.	TRBJ2-5	TRBD1	TRBV12-3/TRBV12-4	TGTGCCAGCAGACAACAGGGGACGGAGACCCAGTACTTC	CASRQQGTETQYF
few	TRBJ2-5	TRBD1	TRBV7-2	TGTGCCAGCAGCCTTACGGGGACAGCCCAAGAGACCCAGTACTTC	CASSLTGTAQETQYF
.	TRBJ1-2	TRBD1	TRBV29-1	TGCAGCGTTAGACAGGGGGTGGAGAACACCTTC	CSVRQGVENTF
.	TRBJ2-5	TRBD1	TRBV9	TGTGCCAGCAGCATAGGGACAGGGGGAGGGGAGACCCAGTACTTC	CASSIGTGGGETQYF
few	TRBJ1-1	.	TRBV5-1	TGCGCCAGCAGCCCCGGGCAGGGAAACACTGAAGCTTTCTTT	CASSPGQGNTEAFF
few	TRBJ2-3	.	TRBV7-2	TGTGCCAGCAGCCATCCCTGGGGGGCCCCTGCGGATACGCAGTATTTT	CASSHPWGAPADTQYF
medium-sized	TRBJ2-2	TRBD1	TRBV7-9	TGTGCCAGCAGTACGGGACAGGGGTACACCGGGGAGCTGTTTTTT	CASSTGQGYTGELFF
medium-sized	TRBJ1-2	TRBD1	TRBV29-1	TGCAGCGTTGAAGAGACAGGGGTAGCTAACTATGGCTACACCTTC	CSVEETGVANYGYTF
.	TRBJ2-7	TRBD2	TRBV20-1	TGCAGTGCTAGAGAGGCGGGGGGGCAGCGCTACGAGCAGTACTTC	CSAREAGGQRYEQYF